The 32 T cell receptor beta chains below were found in one sample sequenced in a study of lymphopenia after photon versus proton radiotherapy. Libraries were prepared by immunoSEQ multiplex PCR; TCRdb keeps only in-frame clonotypes and omits some of them. The sample carries some 31,000 clones, 84% recorded once. Sample: peripheral blood, taken from a patient treated with proton-based radiotherapy. Receptors originate from a woman in her 70s with pancreatic cancer.

V usage is TRBV11-2 and J usage is TRBJ1-1; D is perhaps TRBD1 (6 bases). Germline values: CDR1 SGHAT, CDR2 FQNNGV. The V and J ends lost 5 bases and 1 base respectively, with 14 bases between them. The CDR3 spans 15 residues. The CDR3 DNA is TGTGCCAGCAGCCACATTCGGACAGCGAACACTGAAGCTTTCTTT. Translation gives CASSHIRTANTEAFF. Filled out from reference TRBV11-2 and TRBJ1-1, the complete variable domain reads EAGVAQSPRYKIIEKRQSVAFWCNPISGHATLYWYQQILGQGPKLLIQFQNNGVVDDSQLPKDRFSAERLKGVDSTLKIQPAKLEDSAVYLCASSHIRTANTEAFFGQGTRLTVV.

The V and J genes are TRBV7-3 and TRBJ1-2; 7 nucleotides match TRBD1. Germline CDR1 and CDR2: SGHTA and FQGTGA. The CDR3 extends over 14 amino acids. Unmatched junction bases numbered 10, after V lost 7 bases and J lost 5 bases. The CDR3 loop is CASTTPGQPYGYTF. The CDR3, as DNA: TGTGCCAGCACCACACCGGGACAGCCATATGGCTACACCTTC.

V and J are TRBV11-3 and TRBJ2-1, with 8 positions matching TRBD2. Germline CDR1 SGHNT, CDR2 YENEEA. The V segment lost 4 bases and the J segment 7 bases; nucleotides outside the gene matches: 0. The CDR3 loop spans 12 amino acids. CDR3 DNA sequence: TGTGCCAGCAGCTCGGGAGGGAATGAGCAGTTCTTC. Translated: CASSSGGNEQFF. Filled out from reference TRBV11-3 and TRBJ2-1, the complete variable domain reads EAGVVQSPRYKIIEKKQPVAFWCNPISGHNTLYWYLQNLGQGPELLIRYENEEAVDDSQLPKDRFSAERLKGVDSTLKIQPAELGDSAVYLCASSSGGNEQFFGPGTRLTVL.

This clone has just one count. The chain recombines TRBV5-8 with TRBJ2-1, with D uncertain. CDR3 length: 14 residues. The germline CDR1 and CDR2 sequences are SGHTS and YDEGEE. The V end was cut by 9 bases, the J end by 0 bases, with 13 bases between. The DNA of the CDR3 is TGTGCCACCGCTTTGGTGAGCTCCTACAATGAGCAGTTCTTC. Residues: CATALVSSYNEQFF.

As regards this clone: Within the sample, other DNA sequences also encode this same CDR3. This sequence joins TRBV28 and TRBJ2-7; the D gene is possibly TRBD1 (6 bases). Trimming left V 7 bases short and J 1 base short, with 11 bases between. Germline CDR1 is MDHEN and CDR2 is SYDVKM. The CDR3 totals 13 residues. The CDR3 region has the DNA TGTGCCAGCAACCCACAGGGATCCTACGAGCAGTACTTC. Its protein is CASNPQGSYEQYF.

The V gene is TRBV11-3, the J gene TRBJ2-1; D remains ambiguous. Trimming shortened V by 5 bases and J by 13 bases, and 12 bases separated the two germline ends. The CDR3 is 11 amino acids. Per germline, CDR1 SGHNT and CDR2 YENEEA. The CDR3 protein is CASSQTSLQFF. In nucleotides, the CDR3 is TGTGCCAGCAGCCAGACGTCCCTCCAGTTCTTC.

The chain joins TRBV4-2 to TRBJ2-3; 12 bases are shared with TRBD2. The CDR3 has 18 residues. Germline CDR1 LGHNA, CDR2 YNFKEQ. The junction had 5 bases not matched to a gene; V was cut back by 1 base and J by 0 bases. The CDR3 DNA reads TGTGCCAGCAGCCAAGGTTCTGGGACTAGCGGGAGCACAGATACGCAGTATTTT. Amino acid sequence: CASSQGSGTSGSTDTQYF.

Only a few counts were recorded for this clone. The CDR3 nucleotides are TGTGCCAGCAGCTTCGGGAGGGACAGCGGGGTGAACACTGAAGCTTTCTTT. Protein: CASSFGRDSGVNTEAFF. The rearrangement uses TRBV7-8 and TRBJ1-1; 7 nucleotides match TRBD1. This CDR3 spans 17 amino acids. The V gene's germline CDR1 is SGHVS and CDR2 FQNEAQ. J gave up 0 bases and V 3 bases, and 10 bases lay outside the gene matches.

The chain recombines TRBV15 with TRBJ1-1, with a tentative D call TRBD1 (6 bases). The CDR3 is made up of 13 amino acids. The V and J ends lost 8 bases and 4 bases respectively, with 14 bases between them. CDR1 LNHNV and CDR2 YYDKDF come from the germline V gene (reference sequence). CDR3 DNA sequence: TGTGCCACCTTAGGGGGAGCGGTCACTGAAGCTTTCTTT. Translating it yields CATLGGAVTEAFF.

The chain links TRBV5-4 to TRBJ1-5; D not certain. The germline gives CDR1 SGHNT, CDR2 YYREEE (reference sequence). CDR3 size: 15 residues. V was shortened by 3 bases and J by 0 bases, with 10 bases between the two germline ends. In nucleotides, the CDR3 is TGTGCCAGCAGCTCGGACGGGAATAGCAATCAGCCCCAGCATTTT. This translates into CASSSDGNSNQPQHF.

This clone was picked up one time. The chain joins TRBV5-5 to TRBJ1-3, with D uncertain. Trimming pared 1 base from V and 0 bases from J, leaving 8 bases between. Germline CDR1 is SGHKS and CDR2 is YYEKEE (reference sequence). The CDR3 contains 15 residues. CDR3 region: CASSLTVSSGNTIYF. CDR3 nucleotides: TGTGCCAGCAGCTTGACAGTATCCTCTGGAAACACCATATATTTT.

The chain carries TRBV27 and TRBJ2-7; D is unresolved. The CDR3 spans 13 residues. Trimming stripped 2 bases from V and 4 bases from J, with 9 bases between. The germline V gene encodes CDR1 MNHEY and CDR2 SMNVEV (reference sequence). The CDR3 nucleotides are TGTGCCAGCAGTTTAGGCCAGATATACGAGCAGTACTTC. It is translated as CASSLGQIYEQYF.

The chain combines TRBV7-9 with TRBJ2-7; D is possibly TRBD1 or TRBD2 (6 bases each). Per germline, CDR1 SEHNR and CDR2 FQNEAQ (reference sequence). V was clipped by 5 bases and J by 4 bases, with 15 bases between them. This CDR3 is built from 14 residues. CDR3 region: CASSISGAIYEQYF. The CDR3 coding sequence is TGTGCCAGCAGCATCTCGGGGGCGATATACGAGCAGTACTTC.

The chain combines TRBV27 with TRBJ1-1; 8 nucleotides align to TRBD1. Germline trimming cut 5 bases from V and 8 bases from J; bases unmatched to any gene: 7. There are 13 residues in the CDR3. The V gene's germline CDR1 is MNHEY and CDR2 SMNVEV (reference sequence). CDR3 protein: CASSGTGRLEAFF. CDR3 sequence (DNA): TGTGCCAGCAGTGGGACAGGCCGACTGGAAGCTTTCTTT.

This clone was seen more than once but under ten times. The chain links TRBV5-5 to TRBJ1-1; tentatively, D is TRBD1 (5 bases). The V gene lost 0 bases and the J gene lost 2 bases, with 11 bases spanning the gap. This CDR3 has 15 residues. In germline, CDR1 is SGHKS, CDR2 YYEKEE (reference sequence). CDR3 nucleotide sequence: TGTGCCAGCAGCTTGGGGGCAGGGAGTAACACTGAAGCTTTCTTT. The encoded protein is CASSLGAGSNTEAFF.

This chain connects TRBV29-1 to TRBJ2-1, with 12 bases aligning to TRBD2. The CDR3 has 14 residues. Looked up from germline, CDR1 is SQVTM and CDR2 is ANQGSEA. J lost 8 bases, V lost 6 bases, and 8 bases had no gene match. The CDR3 reads CSVSPSGRADEQFF. CDR3 nucleotide sequence: TGCAGCGTCAGCCCTAGCGGGAGGGCCGATGAGCAGTTCTTC.

This rearrangement joins TRBV5-4 to TRBJ2-2; 8 nucleotides match TRBD2. This CDR3 region has 16 residues. Germline trimming cut 4 bases from V and 2 bases from J; bases unmatched to any gene: 7. CDR1 and CDR2 (germline): SGHNT, YYREEE (reference sequence). The CDR3 here is CASSGRTSSNTGELFF. The CDR3 region has the DNA TGTGCCAGCAGCGGACGGACTAGCAGCAACACCGGGGAGCTGTTTTTT.

The chain combines TRBV10-3 with TRBJ1-5; no firm D call. The CDR3 sequence is 12 residues long. Germline values: CDR1 ENHRY, CDR2 SYGVKD. The germline V and J ends were trimmed by 8 bases and 4 bases, with 9 bases remaining between them. CDR3 protein: CAIGYDNQPQHF. The CDR3 DNA sequence: TGTGCCATCGGTTACGATAATCAGCCCCAGCATTTT.

The chain uses TRBV9 and TRBJ2-6; no firm D call. The CDR3 runs to 14 residues. From germline, CDR1 is SGDLS and CDR2 YYNGEE. The ends were cut back, 3 bases at V and 0 bases at J, with 4 bases in the middle. For the CDR3, the DNA is TGTGCCAGCAGCGGTAGCTCTGGGGCCAACGTCCTGACTTTC. Amino acid sequence: CASSGSSGANVLTF.

The chain has TRBV10-3 and TRBJ2-2; maybe TRBD2 (6 bases). This CDR3 region has 15 residues. Trimming removed 6 bases at V and 4 bases at J, with 15 bases between. CDR1 and CDR2 (germline): ENHRY, SYGVKD. The CDR3 DNA is TGTGCCATCAGGGCGGGACCGACTCTCACCGGGGAGCTGTTTTTT. The encoded protein is CAIRAGPTLTGELFF.

This chain joins TRBV2 and TRBJ1-1; TRBD1 agrees at 10 bases. V shed 8 bases and J 1 base; nucleotides not matched to a gene: 10. CDR1 is SNHLY and CDR2 is FYNNEI in the germline V gene. This CDR3 contains 16 residues. The CDR3 loop is CASLPTGGLRNTEAFF. The CDR3 DNA reads as TGTGCCAGCCTGCCGACAGGGGGCTTAAGGAACACTGAAGCTTTCTTT.

The chain has TRBV27 and TRBJ2-7; TRBD2 matches 8 bases. This CDR3 comprises 15 residues. After removal of 6 bases from V and 2 bases from J, the junction contained 9 bases not matched to a gene. CDR1 and CDR2 from the germline V gene are MNHEY and SMNVEV (reference sequence). CDR3 protein: CASSFLGLEPYEQYF. CDR3 DNA sequence: TGTGCCAGCAGCTTCCTGGGACTAGAACCCTACGAGCAGTACTTC.

This chain uses TRBV6-1 with TRBJ2-5, with D possibly matching TRBD2 (7 bases). The CDR3 is 15 residues long. The germline V gene encodes CDR1 MNHNS and CDR2 SASEGT. V shed 6 bases and J shed 5 bases, with 19 bases lying between them. CDR3 DNA: TGTGCCAGCAGGATAAGGGGGGGCCTCGGGGAGACCCAGTACTTC. Amino acid sequence: CASRIRGGLGETQYF.

V gene TRBV27 combines with J gene TRBJ2-3; 7 bases fit TRBD1. CDR1 and CDR2 from the germline V gene are MNHEY and SMNVEV (reference sequence). After removal of 2 bases from V and 0 bases from J, the junction contained 8 bases not matched to a gene. The CDR3 length is 17 residues. The CDR3 here is CASSLARSRGSTDTQYF. The CDR3 nucleotides are TGTGCCAGCAGTTTAGCAAGATCCAGGGGGAGCACAGATACGCAGTATTTT.

The J gene is TRBJ2-1, the V gene TRBV6-5; 9 bases match TRBD1. CDR1 is MNHEY and CDR2 is SVGAGI in the germline V gene. The length of the CDR3 is 15 residues. Trimming cost V 5 bases and J 1 base; bases outside gene matches: 3. The CDR3 spells CASSRQGGSYNEQFF. The CDR3 nucleotides read TGTGCCAGCAGTCGACAGGGGGGATCCTACAATGAGCAGTTCTTC.

With regard to this clone: The same CDR3 arises from other DNA sequences in this sample as well. The chain recombines TRBV5-1 with TRBJ2-5; TRBD2 is a possible D gene (6 bases). This CDR3 is built from 14 residues. V dropped 4 bases and J dropped 3 bases, with 13 bases sitting between them. The germline V gene has CDR1 SGHRS and CDR2 YFSETQ. The CDR3 nucleotides are TGCGCCAGCAGCCTGGAGACGGGGGAAGAGACCCAGTACTTC. Its protein is CASSLETGEETQYF.

In this sample, this clone turned up once. This chain joins TRBV18 and TRBJ2-3; no definite D call. CDR3 size: 15 residues. The V and J ends lost 4 bases and 6 bases respectively, with 17 bases between them. CDR1 and CDR2 (germline): KGHSH, LQKENI. The CDR3 DNA follows: TGTGCCAGCTCACTTAACCCCTCCAAGACGGATACGCAGTATTTT. This encodes CASSLNPSKTDTQYF. Full variable domain (remainder filled in from reference TRBV18 and TRBJ2-3): NAGVMQNPRHLVRRRGQEARLRCSPMKGHSHVYWYRQLPEEGLKFMVYLQKENIIDESGMPKERFSAEFPKEGPSILRIQQVVRGDSAAYFCASSLNPSKTDTQYFGPGTRLTVL.

This rearrangement joins TRBV15 to TRBJ1-2; D may be TRBD1 (5 bases). Trimming shortened V by 4 bases and J by 4 bases, and 13 bases separated the two germline ends. The CDR3 loop spans 14 amino acids. Germline V gene sequence: CDR1 LNHNV, CDR2 YYDKDF (reference sequence). CDR3 nucleotide sequence: TGTGCCACCAGCAAGGGACTCCCTGGCTATGGCTACACCTTC. Protein sequence: CATSKGLPGYGYTF.

The chain carries TRBV7-9 and TRBJ1-1; D is unclear. CDR1 is SEHNR, CDR2 FQNEAQ, per germline (reference sequence). The CDR3 contains 11 residues. Trimming removed 5 bases at V and 4 bases at J, with 5 bases between. The chain's CDR3 is CASSPRTEAFF. Written as DNA, the CDR3 is TGTGCCAGCAGCCCACGCACTGAAGCTTTCTTT.

A single count supports this clone. This sequence joins TRBV29-1 and TRBJ1-2; a possible D gene is TRBD1 (6 bases). The CDR3 has 16 amino acids. The ends were cut back, 5 bases at V and 5 bases at J, with 24 bases in the middle. Germline CDR1 and CDR2: SQVTM and ANQGSEA. The CDR3 reads CSVSLALGGASYGYTF. The CDR3 DNA sequence: TGCAGCGTTTCACTCGCCTTAGGGGGGGCTTCTTATGGCTACACCTTC.

This chain links TRBV7-9 with TRBJ2-1; 12 positions match TRBD2. The CDR3 sequence is 17 residues long. V trimming: 1 base; J trimming: 3 bases; junction bases outside the gene matches: 4. The germline gives CDR1 SEHNR, CDR2 FQNEAQ (reference sequence). CDR3: CASSLGGTSGFYNEQFF. The DNA for the CDR3 is TGTGCCAGCAGCTTAGGAGGGACTAGCGGGTTCTACAATGAGCAGTTCTTC.

V usage is TRBV27 and J usage is TRBJ1-5; D ambiguous. The CDR3 contains 14 residues. The V and J ends lost 7 bases and 4 bases respectively, with 14 bases between them. CDR1 and CDR2 (germline): MNHEY, SMNVEV (reference sequence). DNA of the CDR3: TGTGCCAGCACCCCCTATAAAGGGAATCAGCCCCAGCATTTT. It is translated as CASTPYKGNQPQHF.